This T cell receptor beta chain was obtained from a study of tumor-infiltrating lymphocytes in glioblastoma multiforme. Three nested ARM-PCR rounds with V-beta and C-beta primers built TCRB libraries. A C-beta primer primed TCRB cDNA from 0.5 ug RNA. A single record per CDR3 protein comes from TCRdb applying MiXCR to the multiplex PCR reads. The profile covers about 8,400 distinct CDR3 sequences, with about 74% appearing a single time and roughly 48% taken by the ten largest. The junction had 12 bases not matched to a gene; V was cut back by 4 bases and J by 4 bases. Germline CDR1 and CDR2: MNHEY and SVGEGT. The CDR3 runs to 16 residues. Study observations and caveats: T cells were not sorted into functional subsets. Detected clone frequencies may not reflect cell counts, being RNA-based. TCR plus mutation findings rest on a single glioblastoma patient.

Points on this clonotype: The antigen is unknown.

The specimen sequenced was brain tumor tissue. The sequence came from a male donor with glioblastoma. The rearrangement uses TRBV6-2 or TRBV6-3 and TRBJ2-5, with 7 bases identical to TRBD2. Here the CDR3 reads CASSFRTGGLGETQYF. The CDR3 coding sequence is TGTGCCAGCAGTTTTCGAACGGGAGGCTTGGGAGAGACCCAGTACTTC.